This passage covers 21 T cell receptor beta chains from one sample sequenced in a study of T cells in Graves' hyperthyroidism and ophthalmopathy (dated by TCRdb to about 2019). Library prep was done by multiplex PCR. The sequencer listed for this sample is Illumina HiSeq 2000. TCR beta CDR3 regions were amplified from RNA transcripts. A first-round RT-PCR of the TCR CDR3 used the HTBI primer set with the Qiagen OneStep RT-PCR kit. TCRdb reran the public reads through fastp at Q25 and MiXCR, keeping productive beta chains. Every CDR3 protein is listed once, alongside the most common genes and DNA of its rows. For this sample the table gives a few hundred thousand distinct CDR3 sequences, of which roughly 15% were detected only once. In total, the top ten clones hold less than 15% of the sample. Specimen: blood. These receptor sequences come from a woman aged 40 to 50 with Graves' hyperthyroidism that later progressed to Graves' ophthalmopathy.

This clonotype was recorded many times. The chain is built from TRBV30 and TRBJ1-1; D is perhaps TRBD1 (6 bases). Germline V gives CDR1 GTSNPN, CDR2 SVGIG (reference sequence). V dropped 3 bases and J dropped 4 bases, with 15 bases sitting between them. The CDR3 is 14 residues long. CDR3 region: CAWSYRVSGTEAFF. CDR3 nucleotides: TGTGCCTGGAGCTACAGGGTTTCGGGCACTGAAGCTTTCTTT.

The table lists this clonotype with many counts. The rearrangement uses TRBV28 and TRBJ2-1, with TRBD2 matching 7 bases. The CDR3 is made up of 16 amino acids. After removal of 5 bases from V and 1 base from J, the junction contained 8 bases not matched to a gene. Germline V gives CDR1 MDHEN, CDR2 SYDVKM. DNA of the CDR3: TGTGCCAGCAGTCCCTGGGGGGGGGAGTCCTACAATGAGCAGTTCTTC. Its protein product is CASSPWGGESYNEQFF.

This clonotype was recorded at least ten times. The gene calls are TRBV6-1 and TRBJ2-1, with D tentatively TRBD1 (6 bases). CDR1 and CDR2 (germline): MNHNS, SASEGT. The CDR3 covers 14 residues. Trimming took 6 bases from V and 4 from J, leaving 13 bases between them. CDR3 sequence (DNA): TGTGCCAGCAGCAAGGGGGACGCGTACAATGAGCAGTTCTTC. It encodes CASSKGDAYNEQFF.

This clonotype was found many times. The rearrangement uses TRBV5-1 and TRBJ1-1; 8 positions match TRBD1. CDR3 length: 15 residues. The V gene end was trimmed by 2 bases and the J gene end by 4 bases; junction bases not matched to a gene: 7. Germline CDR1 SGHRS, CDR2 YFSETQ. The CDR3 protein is CASSLADRAITEAFF. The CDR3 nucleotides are TGCGCCAGCAGCTTAGCGGACAGGGCCATCACTGAAGCTTTCTTT.

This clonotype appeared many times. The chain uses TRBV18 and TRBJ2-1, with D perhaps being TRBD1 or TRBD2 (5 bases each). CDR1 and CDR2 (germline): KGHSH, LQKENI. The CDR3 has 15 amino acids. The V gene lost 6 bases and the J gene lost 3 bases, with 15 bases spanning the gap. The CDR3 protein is CASSRRDGLYNEQFF. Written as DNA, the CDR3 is TGTGCCAGCTCCCGCCGGGACGGACTCTACAATGAGCAGTTCTTC. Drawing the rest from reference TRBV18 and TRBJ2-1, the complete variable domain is NAGVMQNPRHLVRRRGQEARLRCSPMKGHSHVYWYRQLPEEGLKFMVYLQKENIIDESGMPKERFSAEFPKEGPSILRIQQVVRGDSAAYFCASSRRDGLYNEQFFGPGTRLTVL.

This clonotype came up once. The CDR3 spells CAWSATPIAEQYF. CDR3 coding DNA: TGTGCCTGGAGTGCCACTCCAATAGCCGAGCAGTACTTC. The rearrangement links TRBV30 to TRBJ2-7; no definite D call. The germline V and J ends were trimmed by 1 base and 6 bases, with 13 bases remaining between them. Germline V gene lookup returns CDR1 GTSNPN and CDR2 SVGIG (reference sequence). The CDR3 length is 13 residues.

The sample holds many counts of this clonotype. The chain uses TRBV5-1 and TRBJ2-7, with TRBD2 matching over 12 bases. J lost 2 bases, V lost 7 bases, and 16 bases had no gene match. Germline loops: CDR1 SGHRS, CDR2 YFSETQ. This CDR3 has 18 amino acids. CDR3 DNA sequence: TGCGCCAGCCAGCTGGGACTAGCGGGCTGGGAGGTTACCTACGAGCAGTACTTC. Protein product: CASQLGLAGWEVTYEQYF.

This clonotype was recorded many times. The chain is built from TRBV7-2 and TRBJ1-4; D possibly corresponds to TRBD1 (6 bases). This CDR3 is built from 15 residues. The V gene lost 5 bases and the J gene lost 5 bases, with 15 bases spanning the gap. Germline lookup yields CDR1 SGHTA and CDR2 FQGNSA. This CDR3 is CASSKYRARNEKLFF. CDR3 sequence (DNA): TGTGCCAGCAGCAAGTACAGGGCCCGAAATGAAAAACTGTTTTTT.

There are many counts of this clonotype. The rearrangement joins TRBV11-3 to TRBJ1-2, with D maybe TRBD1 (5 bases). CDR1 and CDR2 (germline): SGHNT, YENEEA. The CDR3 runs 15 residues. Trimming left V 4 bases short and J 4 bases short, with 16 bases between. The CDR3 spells CASSSPEGLGYGYTF. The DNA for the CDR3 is TGTGCCAGCAGCTCCCCCGAGGGGTTGGGCTATGGCTACACCTTC.

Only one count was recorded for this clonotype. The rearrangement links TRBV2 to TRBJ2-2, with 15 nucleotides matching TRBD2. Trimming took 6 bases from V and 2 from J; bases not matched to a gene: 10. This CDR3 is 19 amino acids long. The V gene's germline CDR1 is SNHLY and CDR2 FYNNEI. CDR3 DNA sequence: TGTGCCAGCAGCTTAGGTCCGGGACTAGCGGGAGGAAACACCGGGGAGCTGTTTTTT. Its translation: CASSLGPGLAGGNTGELFF.

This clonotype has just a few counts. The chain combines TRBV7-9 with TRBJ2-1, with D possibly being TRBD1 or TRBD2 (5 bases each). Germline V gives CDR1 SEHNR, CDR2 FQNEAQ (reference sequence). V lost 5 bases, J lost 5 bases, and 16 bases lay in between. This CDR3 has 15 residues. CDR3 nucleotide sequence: TGTGCCAGCAGCCCGGCCGGGACCCACAACAATGAGCAGTTCTTC. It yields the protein CASSPAGTHNNEQFF.

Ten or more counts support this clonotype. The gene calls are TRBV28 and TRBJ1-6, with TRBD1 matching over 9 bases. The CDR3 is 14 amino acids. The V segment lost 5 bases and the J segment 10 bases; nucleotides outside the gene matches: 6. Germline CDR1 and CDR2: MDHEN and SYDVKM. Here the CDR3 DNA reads TGTGCCAGCAGTACAGGGGGCGCAGAATCACCCCTCCACTTT. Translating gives CASSTGGAESPLHF.

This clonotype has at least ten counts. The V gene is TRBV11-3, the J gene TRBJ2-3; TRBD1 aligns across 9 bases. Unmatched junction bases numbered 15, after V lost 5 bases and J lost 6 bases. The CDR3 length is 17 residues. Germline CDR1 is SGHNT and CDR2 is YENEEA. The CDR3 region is CASSPRQGDEGRDTQYF. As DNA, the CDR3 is TGTGCCAGCAGCCCCCGACAGGGGGACGAGGGTCGGGATACGCAGTATTTT.

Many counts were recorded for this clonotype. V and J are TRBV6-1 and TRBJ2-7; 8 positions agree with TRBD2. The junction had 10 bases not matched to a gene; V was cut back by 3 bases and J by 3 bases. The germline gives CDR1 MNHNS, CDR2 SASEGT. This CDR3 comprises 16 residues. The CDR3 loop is CASSDLPSGGLYEQYF. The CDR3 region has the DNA TGTGCCAGCAGTGACCTACCGAGCGGGGGCCTCTACGAGCAGTACTTC.

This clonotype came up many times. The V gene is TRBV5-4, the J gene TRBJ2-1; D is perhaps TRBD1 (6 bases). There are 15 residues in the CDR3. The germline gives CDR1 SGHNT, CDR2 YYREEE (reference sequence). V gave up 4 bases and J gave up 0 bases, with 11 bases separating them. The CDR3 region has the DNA TGTGCCAGCAGCCTCGCGGACAGCTCCTACAATGAGCAGTTCTTC. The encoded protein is CASSLADSSYNEQFF.

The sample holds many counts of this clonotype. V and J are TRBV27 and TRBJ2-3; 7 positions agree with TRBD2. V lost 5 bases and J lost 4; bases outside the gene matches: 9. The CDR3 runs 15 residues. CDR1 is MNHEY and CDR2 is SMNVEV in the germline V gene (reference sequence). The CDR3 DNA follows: TGTGCCAGCAGTGCCGGGACGGGAGGCGCAGATACGCAGTATTTT. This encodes CASSAGTGGADTQYF.

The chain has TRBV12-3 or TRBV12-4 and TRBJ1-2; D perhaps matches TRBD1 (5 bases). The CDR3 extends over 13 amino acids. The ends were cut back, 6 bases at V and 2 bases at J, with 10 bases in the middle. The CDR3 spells CASRDSLNYGYTF. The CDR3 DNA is TGTGCCAGCAGAGACAGCTTGAACTATGGCTACACCTTC.

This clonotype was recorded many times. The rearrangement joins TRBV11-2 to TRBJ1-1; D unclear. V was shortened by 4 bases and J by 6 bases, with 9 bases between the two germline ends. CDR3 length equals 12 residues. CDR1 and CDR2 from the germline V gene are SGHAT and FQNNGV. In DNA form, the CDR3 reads TGTGCCAGCAGCTCGGATATGGCTGAAGCTTTCTTT. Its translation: CASSSDMAEAFF.

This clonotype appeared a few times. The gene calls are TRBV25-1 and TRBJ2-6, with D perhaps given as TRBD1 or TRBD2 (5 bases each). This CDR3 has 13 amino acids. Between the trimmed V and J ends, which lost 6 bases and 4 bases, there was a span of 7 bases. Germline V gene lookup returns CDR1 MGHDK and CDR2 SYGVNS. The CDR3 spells CASRGDGANVLTF. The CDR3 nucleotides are TGTGCCAGCAGAGGGGACGGGGCCAACGTCCTGACTTTC.

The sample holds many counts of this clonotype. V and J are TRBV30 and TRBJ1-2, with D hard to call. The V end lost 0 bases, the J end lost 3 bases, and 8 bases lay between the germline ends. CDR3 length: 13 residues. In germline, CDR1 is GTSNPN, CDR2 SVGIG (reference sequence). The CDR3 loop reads CAWSVRDYYGYTF. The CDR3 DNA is TGTGCCTGGAGTGTGAGGGATTACTATGGCTACACCTTC.

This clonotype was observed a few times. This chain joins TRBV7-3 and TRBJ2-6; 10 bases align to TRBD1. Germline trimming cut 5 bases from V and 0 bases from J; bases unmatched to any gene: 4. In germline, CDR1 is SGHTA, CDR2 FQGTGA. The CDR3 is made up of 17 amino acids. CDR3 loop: CASSETGGASGANVLTF. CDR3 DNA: TGTGCCAGCAGCGAGACAGGGGGCGCCTCTGGGGCCAACGTCCTGACTTTC.